Following are 17 T cell receptor beta chains from one sample sequenced in a study of CD8+CD57+ T cells in acquired aplastic anemia. The template used for profiling TCR beta VDJ and CDR3 was genomic DNA. TCRdb re-analysed the reads in MiXCR, keeping a single row per CDR3 protein. The sample includes 220,000 or so distinct CDR3 sequences, 55% to 65% of them seen just once. An expansion of CD8+CD57+ cells by flow cytometry had been shown in patients chosen for sequencing. The sample consisted of sorted CD4+, CD8+, or CD8+CD57+ T cells (not recorded which) from PBMCs. The receptors come from a human donor with aplastic anemia.

V and J are TRBV15 and TRBJ2-7, with a tentative D call TRBD2 (5 bases). Looked up from germline, CDR1 is LNHNV and CDR2 is YYDKDF (reference sequence). The CDR3 runs to 12 residues. The ends were cut back, 3 bases at V and 6 bases at J, with 9 bases in the middle. DNA of the CDR3: TGTGCCACCAGCAGGCCTCGGGGCGAGCAGTACTTC. Translating it yields CATSRPRGEQYF. Based on the CDR3 plus reference TRBV15 and TRBJ2-7, the full variable domain is DAMVIQNPRYQVTQFGKPVTLSCSQTLNHNVMYWYQQKSSQAPKLLFHYYDKDFNNEADTPDNFQSRRPNTSFCFLDIRSPGLGDTAMYLCATSRPRGEQYFGPGTRLTVT.

This chain joins TRBV15 and TRBJ2-1, with 9 bases lining up with TRBD1. The ends lost 3 bases at V and 5 bases at J; junction bases unmatched: 5. The CDR3 extends over 15 amino acids. The germline gives CDR1 LNHNV, CDR2 YYDKDF (reference sequence). In DNA, the CDR3 is TGTGCCACCAGCAGCCGGGACAGGGACGACAATGAGCAGTTCTTC. Translated: CATSSRDRDDNEQFF.

This clonotype was observed a single time. The rearrangement links TRBV12-3 or TRBV12-4 to TRBJ2-7; possibly TRBD2 for D (6 bases). The CDR3 consists of 14 residues. V was pared by 5 bases and J by 0 bases, with 11 bases between. The CDR3 nucleotides read TGTGCCAGCAGTCGACGGGGGTCCTCCTACGAGCAGTACTTC. It specifies CASSRRGSSYEQYF.

The chain joins TRBV4-2 to TRBJ2-2; 7 bases line up with TRBD1. V shed 0 bases and J 4 bases; nucleotides not matched to a gene: 8. CDR3 length equals 17 residues. CDR1 and CDR2 from the germline V gene are LGHNA and YNFKEQ. The CDR3 sequence is CASSQDLVGGSTGELFF. CDR3 bases: TGTGCCAGCAGCCAAGATCTCGTAGGGGGCTCCACCGGGGAGCTGTTTTTT.

The rearrangement joins TRBV20-1 to TRBJ1-1; D not certain. Trimming removed 0 bases from V and 4 bases from J, with 12 bases in between. The CDR3 spans 14 residues. The germline V gene encodes CDR1 DFQATT and CDR2 SNEGSKA (reference sequence). The CDR3 region is CSARDPHRITEAFF. The DNA of the CDR3 is TGCAGTGCTAGAGATCCTCACAGAATCACTGAAGCTTTCTTT.

V and J are TRBV7-3 and TRBJ1-6; 7 bases map to TRBD1. Germline-derived CDR1 and CDR2 are SGHTA and FQGTGA. This CDR3 has 17 amino acids. V shed 2 bases and J 7 bases; nucleotides not matched to a gene: 11. CDR3 amino acids: CASSLGDSRFGNSPLHF. The CDR3 DNA sequence: TGTGCCAGCAGCTTAGGGGACAGTCGGTTTGGCAATTCACCCCTCCACTTT.

CDR3 residues: CSAEQGADTIYF. The CDR3 nucleotides are TGCAGTGCTGAACAGGGGGCTGACACCATATATTTT. The V call is TRBV20-1, the J call TRBJ1-3, with 9 positions matching TRBD1. Per germline, CDR1 DFQATT and CDR2 SNEGSKA (reference sequence). V shed 5 bases and J 8 bases; nucleotides not matched to a gene: 4. This CDR3 region has 12 residues.

The chain combines TRBV5-1 with TRBJ2-1, with D possibly called TRBD1 or TRBD2 (7 bases each). Between the trimmed V and J ends, which lost 2 bases and 7 bases, there was a span of 16 bases. Germline CDR1 is SGHRS and CDR2 is YFSETQ. CDR3 length: 15 amino acids. The CDR3, as DNA: TGCGCCAGCAGCTTCCGGCAGGGGGGGTTTAATGAGCAGTTCTTC. It is translated as CASSFRQGGFNEQFF.

The chain recombines TRBV2 with TRBJ2-5; no clear D. This CDR3 is 13 amino acids long. Germline V lookup: CDR1 SNHLY, CDR2 FYNNEI. V dropped 3 bases and J dropped 5 bases, with 10 bases sitting between them. CDR3 bases: TGTGCCAGCAGTGATGGGGTATGGGAGACCCAGTACTTC. Translation: CASSDGVWETQYF.

As to this clonotype: Relative to the germline gene, one junction end is altered; a read error may explain this. V gene TRBV5-1 combines with J gene TRBJ1-1; D not certain. CDR3 length: 13 residues. Germline V gene data show CDR1 as SGHRS and CDR2 as YFSETQ. In DNA form, the CDR3 reads TGTGCCAGCAGCTTGGACGCAAACACTGAAGCTTTCTTT. It yields the protein CASSLDANTEAFF. The full variable domain, with the rest looked up from reference TRBV5-1 and TRBJ1-1, is KAGVTQTPRYLIKTRGQQVTLSCSPISGHRSVSWYQQTPGQGLQFLFEYFSETQRNKGNFPGRFSGRQFSNSRSEMNVSTLELGDSALYLCASSLDANTEAFFGQGTRLTVV.

The rearrangement uses TRBV9 and TRBJ2-1; 9 bases map to TRBD1. Germline V lookup: CDR1 SGDLS, CDR2 YYNGEE. After removal of 0 bases from V and 7 bases from J, the junction contained 5 bases not matched to a gene. The CDR3 spans 15 residues. CDR3 region: CASSVEGQGWNEQFF. CDR3 bases: TGTGCCAGCAGCGTAGAAGGACAGGGGTGGAATGAGCAGTTCTTC.

This clonotype was found once. V is TRBV5-4 and J is TRBJ1-1; TRBD1 matches 7 bases. After removal of 5 bases from V and 1 base from J, the junction contained 5 bases not matched to a gene. CDR1 and CDR2 (germline): SGHNT, YYREEE (reference sequence). CDR3 size: 14 residues. The CDR3 DNA reads as TGTGCCAGCAGGAAACAGGGGCAGAACACTGAAGCTTTCTTT. It translates to CASRKQGQNTEAFF.

This clonotype was counted between two and nine times. In nucleotides, the CDR3 is TGTGCCATCAGCAGCGGGGATACGCAGTATTTT. It translates to CAISSGDTQYF. V is TRBV10-3 and J is TRBJ2-3, with a tentative D call TRBD2 (6 bases). Trimming removed 6 bases from V and 6 bases from J, with 7 bases in between. The CDR3 runs to 11 residues. Looked up from germline, CDR1 is ENHRY and CDR2 is SYGVKD.

In DNA form, the CDR3 reads TGCAGCGTTGAAGCCAGGGACCGAGGCTACGAGCAGTACTTC. Translated: CSVEARDRGYEQYF. The V and J genes are TRBV29-1 and TRBJ2-7, with D perhaps matching TRBD1 or TRBD2 (5 bases each). This CDR3 comprises 14 residues. In germline, CDR1 is SQVTM, CDR2 ANQGSEA. V was shortened by 1 base and J by 3 bases, with 13 bases between the two germline ends.

This clonotype was counted only a few times. The chain employs TRBV10-3 and TRBJ1-2, with 9 bases lining up with TRBD1. Germline values: CDR1 ENHRY, CDR2 SYGVKD. V lost 8 bases and J lost 4; bases outside the gene matches: 5. The CDR3 loop spans 13 amino acids. The CDR3 DNA is TGTGCCATCCCGAGGACAGGGGCCTATGGCTACACCTTC. Its translation: CAIPRTGAYGYTF.

This clonotype was recorded a few times. The V call is TRBV7-9, the J call TRBJ2-5; no clear D gene. V gave up 2 bases and J gave up 5 bases, with 9 bases separating them. Germline CDR1 and CDR2: SEHNR and FQNEAQ (reference sequence). The CDR3 length is 13 residues. The CDR3 loop reads CASSLQDWETQYF. For the CDR3, the DNA is TGTGCCAGCAGCTTACAGGATTGGGAGACCCAGTACTTC.

The V and J genes are TRBV5-1 and TRBJ2-3; tentatively, D is TRBD2 (6 bases). Deletions cut 4 bases from V and 1 base from J, with 13 bases between. This CDR3 has 15 amino acids. Germline V lookup: CDR1 SGHRS, CDR2 YFSETQ. The CDR3 DNA is TGCGCCAGCAGCCAGGAGGGACTCGGCACAGATACGCAGTATTTT. This translates into CASSQEGLGTDTQYF.